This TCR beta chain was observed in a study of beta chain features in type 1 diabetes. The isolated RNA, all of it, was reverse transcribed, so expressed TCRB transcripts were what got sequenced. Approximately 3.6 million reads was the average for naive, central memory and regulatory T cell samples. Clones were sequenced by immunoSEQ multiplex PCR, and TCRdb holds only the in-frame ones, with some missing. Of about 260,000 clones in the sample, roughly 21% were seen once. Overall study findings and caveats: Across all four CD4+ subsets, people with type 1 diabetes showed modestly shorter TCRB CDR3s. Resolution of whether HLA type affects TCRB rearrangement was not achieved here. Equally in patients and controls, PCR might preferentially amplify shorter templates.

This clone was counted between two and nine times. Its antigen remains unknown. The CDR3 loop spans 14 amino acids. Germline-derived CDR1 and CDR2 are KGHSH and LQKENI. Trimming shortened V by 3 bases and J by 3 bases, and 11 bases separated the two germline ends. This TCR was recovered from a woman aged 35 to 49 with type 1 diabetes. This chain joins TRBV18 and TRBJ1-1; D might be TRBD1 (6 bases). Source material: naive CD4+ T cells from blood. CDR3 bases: TGTGCCAGCTCACCGAACAGGGCAGACACTGAAGCTTTCTTT. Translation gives CASSPNRADTEAFF.